These T cell receptor beta chains were read from a single sample in a study of blood T cell repertoires in COVID-19. Assay: immunoSEQ multiplex PCR; the TCRdb copy retains only in-frame clones and omits some. The sample shows approximately 300,000 clones, more than 80% of them seen only once. Sequencing input: peripheral blood. These receptors came from a man aged 18 to 35 who had recovered from COVID-19. The CDR3 runs from the conserved cysteine through the conserved F or W. A D gene is named only where the DNA matches it firmly. Not every row has a clone size; where given, it reads once, few, many or a size class.

CDR3: CASSLGLAGAYEQFF; DNA: TGTGCCAGCAGCCTCGGACTAGCGGGAGCTTACGAGCAGTTCTTC; size: once; V: TRBV9; J: TRBJ2-1; D: TRBD2
CDR3: CASSQGSSGGYEQYF; DNA: TGTGCCAGCAGCCAAGGATCTAGCGGGGGTTACGAGCAGTACTTC; size: .; V: TRBV3-1/TRBV3-2; J: TRBJ2-7; D: TRBD2
CDR3: CASSLMTDVTEAFF; DNA: TGTGCCAGCAGCTTGATGACAGACGTCACTGAAGCTTTCTTT; size: .; V: TRBV7-9; J: TRBJ1-1; D: .
CDR3: CASSQEQGFAF; DNA: TGTGCCAGCAGCCAAGAACAGGGGTTTGCCTTC; size: once; V: TRBV3-1/TRBV3-2; J: TRBJ1-2; D: TRBD1
CDR3: CASLQGVSEKLFF; DNA: TGTGCCAGCCTGCAAGGAGTGAGTGAAAAACTGTTTTTT; size: .; V: TRBV2; J: TRBJ1-4; D: .
CDR3: CASSYWAGGSYEQYF; DNA: TGTGCCAGCAGTTACTGGGCAGGGGGCAGCTACGAGCAGTACTTC; size: .; V: TRBV6-5; J: TRBJ2-7; D: TRBD1
CDR3: CASSEGGNTEAFF; DNA: TGTGCCAGCAGTGAAGGGGGTAACACTGAAGCTTTCTTT; size: .; V: TRBV7-2; J: TRBJ1-1; D: .
CDR3: CASRWTSGTYNEQFF; DNA: TGTGCCAGCAGATGGACTAGCGGGACCTACAATGAGCAGTTCTTC; size: .; V: TRBV27; J: TRBJ2-1; D: TRBD2
CDR3: CASSPTQGNYGYTF; DNA: TGTGCCAGCAGCCCGACACAGGGGAACTATGGCTACACCTTC; size: .; V: TRBV7-9; J: TRBJ1-2; D: TRBD1
CDR3: CASSFTGQGTYNEQFF; DNA: TGTGCCAGCAGCTTTACTGGACAGGGAACATACAATGAGCAGTTCTTC; size: .; V: TRBV7-2; J: TRBJ2-1; D: TRBD1
CDR3: CASSGGQGWKQPQHF; DNA: TGTGCCAGCAGTGGGGGACAGGGTTGGAAACAGCCCCAGCATTTT; size: .; V: TRBV25-1; J: TRBJ1-5; D: TRBD1
CDR3: CSASFGGDSYNEQFF; DNA: TGCAGTGCTAGTTTTGGCGGTGACTCCTACAATGAGCAGTTCTTC; size: .; V: TRBV20-1; J: TRBJ2-1; D: .
CDR3: CASRPRGSSVTGELFF; DNA: TGTGCCAGCAGACCTAGGGGGTCTTCGGTCACCGGGGAGCTGTTTTTT; size: .; V: TRBV7-2; J: TRBJ2-2; D: .
CDR3: CASSVWDKNTEAFF; DNA: TGTGCCAGTAGTGTGTGGGACAAGAACACTGAAGCTTTCTTT; size: .; V: TRBV19; J: TRBJ1-1; D: .
CDR3: CASSLRGSGNYGYTF; DNA: TGTGCCAGCAGCTTACGAGGCTCCGGTAACTATGGCTACACCTTC; size: .; V: TRBV13; J: TRBJ1-2; D: .
CDR3: CASSEWSRANTGELFF; DNA: TGTGCCAGCAGTGAATGGTCTAGAGCGAACACCGGGGAGCTGTTTTTT; size: .; V: TRBV6-1; J: TRBJ2-2; D: .
CDR3: CASSSRGGDTEAFF; DNA: TGTGCCAGTAGTAGCAGGGGAGGGGACACTGAAGCTTTCTTT; size: .; V: TRBV19; J: TRBJ1-1; D: .
CDR3: CASSLLQANTGELFF; DNA: TGCGCCAGCAGCTTGCTACAGGCAAACACCGGGGAGCTGTTTTTT; size: once; V: TRBV5-1; J: TRBJ2-2; D: .
CDR3: CSTQGARTEAFF; DNA: TGCAGCACACAGGGGGCGAGGACTGAAGCTTTCTTT; size: .; V: TRBV29-1; J: TRBJ1-1; D: TRBD1
CDR3: CASSGETGSEAFF; DNA: TGTGCCAGCAGTGGGGAGACAGGGTCTGAAGCTTTCTTT; size: .; V: TRBV12-3/TRBV12-4; J: TRBJ1-1; D: TRBD1